This T cell receptor beta chain stems from a study of OX40 agonist ivuxolimab in advanced cancers. Broadly, across the study: Ivuxolimab was an agonistic, fully human IgG2 monoclonal antibody directed against OX40 (CD134), a costimulatory receptor. In the dose-escalation cohort, 75% to 90% of patients were male, and the mean age was approximately 60 years with a range of roughly 23 to 79. The monotherapy dose-escalation portion (N of about 57 patients) of the phase I ivuxolimab trial is reported in the paper. Intravenous ivuxolimab was administered to patients every 2 weeks at six dose levels: 0.01, 0.1, 0.3, 1.5, 3 and 10 mg/kg. The point of sequencing TCRbeta in the periphery was to test whether ivuxolimab changed TCR sequence diversity and drove clonal T-cell expansion. Among the 52 dose-escalation patients, some 19 had hepatocellular carcinoma, some 15 melanoma, 9 renal cell carcinoma and 9 head and neck cancer. Partial responses occurred in three dose-escalation patients: two with cutaneous melanoma and one with hepatocellular carcinoma. Patients were allowed to have had prior anti-PD-1, anti-PD-L1 or anti-CTLA-4 therapy, and 40% to 45% of the dose-escalation patients had been treated with checkpoint inhibitors. What the research found in general, with its limitations: Clonal expansion of both CD4+ and CD8+ blood T cells was observed from baseline to week 6 at doses 0.1 to 3.0 mg/kg. The antigen specificity of the clonally expanded peripheral T cells was not determined. After ivuxolimab, more expanded clones were found on average in CD8+ T cells than in CD4+ T cells. Low levels of normalized T-cell clonal expansion were also shown by some nonresponding patients. In the 0.1-3.0 mg/kg groups, partial responders had among the lowest normalized peripheral clonal expansion, particularly in CD8+ T cells.

The CDR3 holds 12 amino acids from the cysteine to the phenylalanine. Only the CDR3 part of the read is kept: 36 bases, read in frame from the first base. V is pared back by 6 bases and J by 7 bases, with 13 bases lying between the germline termini. The germline V gene specifies SGHTA as CDR1 and FQGNSA as CDR2. To sequence the TCRbeta CDR3 region, genomic DNA was isolated from the sorted cells. TCRbeta CDR3 regions were sequenced using the immunoSEQ Assay. TCRdb re-hosts the immuneACCESS table, in-frame sequences only. Its copies lack some clones; in the studies checked, an unresolved V gene accounts for under half of them, and the cause for the rest is not known. The sample profile shows some 110,000 clones; 90% of them were found once. The ten most abundant clones make up 0.48% of the sample. The trial excluded patients who had a history of autoimmune disease or were on systemic immunosuppression. Peripheral blood for TCR sequencing was collected from all dose cohorts at baseline, on cycle 4 day 1, and on cycle 7 day 1. Samples came from an open-label, multicenter, first-in-human phase I dose-escalation trial of ivuxolimab. The trial enrolled adults with locally advanced or metastatic head and neck squamous cell, hepatocellular, melanoma or renal cell carcinoma. Before TCR sequencing, CD4+ T cells and CD8+ T cells were sorted from peripheral blood as separate populations.

Points on this clone: Its target antigen remains unknown. The input lacks base qualities; no much larger clone sits a single base away.

The chain joins TRBV7-2 to TRBJ2-7; TRBD2 is possibly the D segment (5 matching bases). This sequence originates from an adult with an advanced solid tumor such as melanoma, head and neck, liver or kidney cancer. The sequences come from CD4+ or CD8+ T cells sorted from blood, collected in a trial of the OX40 agonist ivuxolimab. The encoded CDR3 is CASRILPGEQYF. DNA sequence: TGTGCCAGCAGAATACTCCCGGGGGAGCAGTACTTC.